Below are 8 T cell receptor beta chains sequenced from a single sample in a study of blood T cell repertoires in COVID-19. Profiled with immunoSEQ multiplex PCR; TCRdb holds only in-frame clones, not every one. The data contain more than 200,000 clones, about 93% of them singletons. The specimen sequenced was PBMCs or T cells enriched from blood (not recorded which). The receptor set was obtained from a woman under 30 who had recovered from COVID-19.

The chain has TRBV5-4 and TRBJ1-2; possible D gene TRBD1, 6 bases. V was cut by 2 bases and J by 8 bases, with 13 bases left in between. The CDR3 has 13 residues. CDR1 and CDR2 (germline): SGHNT, YYREEE (reference sequence). CDR3 nucleotides: TGTGCCAGCAGCTTAACAGGGTCGAGAGGCTACACCTTC. Translation gives CASSLTGSRGYTF.

V is TRBV29-1 and J is TRBJ2-1; the match to TRBD2 covers 10 bases. This CDR3 has 14 residues. Germline assignment: CDR1 SQVTM and CDR2 ANQGSEA. Trimming removed 8 bases from V and 4 bases from J; junction bases left unmatched: 8. The DNA of the CDR3 is TGCAGCTCCCGCCAGCGGGGGGGGTACAATGAGCAGTTCTTC. Translation: CSSRQRGGYNEQFF.

V gene TRBV7-3 combines with J gene TRBJ2-5; 8 bases are shared with TRBD1. V lost 5 bases to trimming and J lost 9 bases; unmatched junction nucleotides: 14. This CDR3 is built from 15 residues. CDR1 is SGHTA, CDR2 FQGTGA, per germline. CDR3 nucleotide sequence: TGTGCCAGCAGCAGCAGGACAGGGCCCGTTCAGGCCCAGTACTTC. Its translation is CASSSRTGPVQAQYF.

The rearrangement links TRBV18 to TRBJ1-4, with D hard to call. The CDR3 consists of 14 residues. V lost 3 bases and J lost 7, with 12 bases in between. Looked up from germline, CDR1 is KGHSH and CDR2 is LQKENI. Here the CDR3 reads CASSPGGWGEKLFF. DNA of the CDR3: TGTGCCAGCTCACCCGGAGGGTGGGGTGAAAAACTGTTTTTT. The full variable domain, its missing parts supplied by reference TRBV18 and TRBJ1-4, is NAGVMQNPRHLVRRRGQEARLRCSPMKGHSHVYWYRQLPEEGLKFMVYLQKENIIDESGMPKERFSAEFPKEGPSILRIQQVVRGDSAAYFCASSPGGWGEKLFFGSGTQLSVL.

The chain joins TRBV5-1 to TRBJ2-7; the D is unclear. The CDR3 extends over 12 amino acids. Germline assignment: CDR1 SGHRS and CDR2 YFSETQ. The ends were cut back, 4 bases at V and 6 bases at J, with 11 bases in the middle. Written as DNA, the CDR3 is TGCGCCAGCAGCAGAGACCAGCGCGAGCAGTACTTC. This codes for CASSRDQREQYF.

The rearrangement uses TRBV27 and TRBJ2-7; TRBD2 matches 8 bases. This CDR3 has 13 amino acids. With 6 bases clipped from V and 6 bases from J, the junction kept 7 bases outside the gene matches. Germline V CDR1 and CDR2: MNHEY, SMNVEV (reference sequence). CDR3 loop: CASSGTSSSEQYF. The CDR3 DNA reads as TGTGCCAGCAGCGGGACTAGTTCGTCCGAGCAGTACTTC.

This clone was detected only a few times. The CDR3 DNA is TGTGCCAGTAAAACAGCCCCAGGCAGTCGCTACGAGCAGTACTTC. Translating gives CASKTAPGSRYEQYF. The chain carries TRBV19 and TRBJ2-7; D not resolved. V was shortened by 7 bases and J by 3 bases, with 19 bases between the two germline ends. The germline CDR1 and CDR2 sequences are LNHDA and SQIVND (reference sequence). CDR3 length equals 15 residues.

The chain is built from TRBV10-2 and TRBJ2-1; TRBD2 matches 12 bases. The V gene's germline CDR1 is WSHSY and CDR2 SAAADI. This CDR3 contains 16 residues. V was clipped by 0 bases and J by 7 bases; unmatched bases: 4. The CDR3 protein is CASSESGLAGGNEQFF. CDR3 nucleotides: TGCGCCAGCAGTGAGTCCGGGCTAGCGGGAGGGAATGAGCAGTTCTTC.